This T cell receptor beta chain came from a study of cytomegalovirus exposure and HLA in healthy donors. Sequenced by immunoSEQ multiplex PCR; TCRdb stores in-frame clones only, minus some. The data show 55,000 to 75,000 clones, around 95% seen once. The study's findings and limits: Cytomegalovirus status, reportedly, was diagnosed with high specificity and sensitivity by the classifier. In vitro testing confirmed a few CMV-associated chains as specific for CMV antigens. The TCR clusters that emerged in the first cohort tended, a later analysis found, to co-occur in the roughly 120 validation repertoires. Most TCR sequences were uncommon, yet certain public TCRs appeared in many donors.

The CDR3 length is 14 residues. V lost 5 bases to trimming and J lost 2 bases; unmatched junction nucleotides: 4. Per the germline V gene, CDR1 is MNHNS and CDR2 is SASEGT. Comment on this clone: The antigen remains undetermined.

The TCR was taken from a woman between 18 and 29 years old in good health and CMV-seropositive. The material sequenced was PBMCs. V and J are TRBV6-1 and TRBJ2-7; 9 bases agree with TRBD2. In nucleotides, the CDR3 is TGTGCCAGCAGTTCCACTAGCGGGCCCTACGAGCAGTACTTC. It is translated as CASSSTSGPYEQYF.